This TCR beta chain is from a study of CXCR3-negative and CXCR3-positive naive CD8 T cells. A CD45RO-CCR7+CD27+CD95- profile was what naive CD8+ T cells displayed. Broader study findings: TRB CDR3 hydrophobicity was greater in CXCR3-positive naive cells than in CXCR3-negative naive cells. Both naive subsets had comparably high diversity; memory CD8+ cells much lower.

UMI-labeled TRB cDNA libraries were prepared by 5' RACE. Reprocessing the 5' RACE reads, TCRdb reports a single entry for every CDR3 protein and omits DNA. This sample's table reports about 120,000 distinct CDR3 sequences. Comment on this clonotype: Its target is not known.

The CDR3 has 15 amino acids. Germline CDR1 reads SEHNR; CDR2 reads FQNEAQ (reference sequence). This chain connects TRBV7-9 to TRBJ2-7; TCRdb's D call of TRBD2 is untestable without DNA. The sequenced sample consisted of naive CXCR3+ CD8+ T cells from blood. Subset reported: CD45RO-CCR7+CD27+CD95- naive CD8+ T cells expressing CXCR3 (TNR3+). This clonotype was sampled from a human donor in good health. Some clones in this sample may be carry-over from other donors' samples. The chain's CDR3 is CASSSGLAGSYEQYF.